These 27 T cell receptor beta chains came from one sample sequenced in a study of post-analysis software for immune sequencing data (dated by TCRdb to the mid-2010s). General findings and caveats noted by the study authors: Patients showed significantly higher frequencies than controls for five TRBV segments, among them TRBV5-6, TRBV5-1 and TRBV20-1.

Library construction relied on PCR. For sequencing, an Illumina HiSeq 2500 was employed. To reduce PCR and sequencing biases, unique molecular identifiers were built into the TCR beta cDNA libraries. TCRdb reanalyzed the raw reads on its own, using fastp at Q25 for trimming and MiXCR for clone calling, and kept in-frame beta chains. Rows are unified per CDR3 protein, each entry keeping the most common DNA and genes. The sample records approximately 690,000 distinct CDR3 sequences, more than 50% of which are singletons. The ten largest make up about 11% of the sample. No antigen has been assigned to these receptors. The sample comprised blood. The receptors here all came from a girl under 10 years old with multiple sclerosis.

This chain connects TRBV6-6 to TRBJ1-1; D call uncertain. The CDR3 covers 13 residues. Trimming removed 7 bases from V and 1 base from J, with 10 bases in between. Germline CDR1 and CDR2: MNHNY and SVGAGI (reference sequence). The CDR3 nucleotides are TGTGCCAGCACCGAGAGTAAGAACACTGAAGCTTTCTTT. This encodes CASTESKNTEAFF.

V gene TRBV6-5 combines with J gene TRBJ1-6; 11 bases map to TRBD1. V shed 3 bases and J 8 bases; nucleotides not matched to a gene: 3. From germline, CDR1 is MNHEY and CDR2 SVGAGI. The CDR3 spans 15 residues. The CDR3 sequence is CASSYWDRGDSPLHF. Written as DNA, the CDR3 is TGTGCCAGCAGTTATTGGGACAGGGGGGATTCACCCCTCCACTTT.

This sequence joins TRBV5-5 and TRBJ2-4; tentative D call: TRBD2 (5 bases). Deletions cut 1 base from V and 2 bases from J, with 13 bases between. Germline V gene data show CDR1 as SGHKS and CDR2 as YYEKEE (reference sequence). CDR3 length equals 16 residues. The DNA for the CDR3 is TGTGCCAGCAGCTTGTACCAAACTAGATCCAAAAACATTCAGTACTTC. Translating it yields CASSLYQTRSKNIQYF.

This clonotype was seen a handful of times. The V and J genes are TRBV12-3 or TRBV12-4 and TRBJ1-2; D uncertain. The CDR3 consists of 15 residues. Trimming shortened V by 2 bases and J by 1 base, and 11 bases separated the two germline ends. CDR3 in amino acids: CASSLSGFSNYGYTF. CDR3 in DNA: TGTGCCAGCAGTTTATCCGGATTTAGTAACTATGGCTACACCTTC.

The chain uses TRBV7-9 and TRBJ2-1, with TRBD2 matching 10 bases. Germline-derived CDR1 and CDR2 are SEHNR and FQNEAQ (reference sequence). The CDR3 has 16 amino acids. The trim removed 4 bases at V and 4 bases at J, leaving 7 bases unmatched. The CDR3 DNA reads as TGTGCCAGCAGCTCTTCTCCTAGCGGGGGTTACAATGAGCAGTTCTTC. This gives the protein CASSSSPSGGYNEQFF.

V usage is TRBV5-4 and J usage is TRBJ2-5; 7 positions agree with TRBD2. Unmatched junction bases numbered 8, after V lost 4 bases and J lost 5 bases. Germline loops: CDR1 SGHNT, CDR2 YYREEE (reference sequence). There are 14 residues in the CDR3. CDR3 sequence: CASSPNGGGETQYF. The CDR3 DNA follows: TGTGCCAGCAGCCCGAATGGGGGAGGGGAGACCCAGTACTTC.

The V gene is TRBV10-3, the J gene TRBJ2-4; D is ambiguous. Trimming took 0 bases from V and 7 from J, leaving 7 bases between them. The CDR3 length is 13 residues. From germline, CDR1 is ENHRY and CDR2 SYGVKD. The CDR3 DNA is TGTGCCATCAGTGAGTCTCCCGGGAACATTCAGTACTTC. Protein product: CAISESPGNIQYF.

V usage is TRBV7-2 and J usage is TRBJ2-7, with 7 bases fitting TRBD2. The germline gives CDR1 SGHTA, CDR2 FQGNSA. The CDR3 has 15 residues. Trimming removed 5 bases from V and 6 bases from J; junction bases left unmatched: 13. In DNA, the CDR3 is TGTGCCAGCAGCAGGGAGGGACGGGCTGCCGGCGAGCAGTACTTC. This gives the protein CASSREGRAAGEQYF.

This chain joins TRBV9 and TRBJ2-5; D possibly corresponds to TRBD2 (5 bases). The J call is doubtful: the DNA matches TRBJ2-7 better. The CDR3 length is 16 residues. Germline CDR1 reads SGDLS; CDR2 reads YYNGEE. CDR3 sequence reads: CASSVGADPTGGEQYF. In DNA form, the CDR3 reads TGTGCCAGCAGCGTAGGGGCCGACCCCACCGGAGGCGAGCAGTACTTC.

The chain has TRBV24-1 and TRBJ2-3; 9 nucleotides line up with TRBD1. V shed 7 bases and J 4 bases; nucleotides not matched to a gene: 11. Germline-derived CDR1 and CDR2 are KGHDR and SFDVKD. The length of the CDR3 is 16 residues. The CDR3 DNA sequence: TGTGCCACCAGGGGAGGGACAGGGAATGCCCCAGATACGCAGTATTTT. Translating gives CATRGGTGNAPDTQYF.

The chain uses TRBV5-6 and TRBJ1-1; 7 bases agree with TRBD1. The trim removed 4 bases at V and 4 bases at J, leaving 7 bases unmatched. From germline, CDR1 is SGHDT and CDR2 YYEEEE. The CDR3 covers 14 residues. The CDR3 here is CASSSIQGFTEAFF. DNA for the CDR3: TGTGCCAGCAGCAGCATACAGGGGTTCACTGAAGCTTTCTTT.

The genes are TRBV6-6 and TRBJ2-4, with no clear D. The CDR3 is made up of 13 amino acids. The germline V gene encodes CDR1 MNHNY and CDR2 SVGAGI (reference sequence). The germline V and J ends were trimmed by 7 bases and 0 bases, with 7 bases remaining between them. The CDR3, as DNA: TGTGCCAGCACGGAACTAGCCAAAAACATTCAGTACTTC. Translated: CASTELAKNIQYF.

The V call is TRBV6-2 or TRBV6-3, the J call TRBJ1-5, with a tentative D call TRBD1 (5 bases). This CDR3 region has 15 residues. Germline CDR1 MNHEY, CDR2 SVGEGT. V gave up 5 bases and J gave up 0 bases, with 11 bases separating them. Here the CDR3 reads CASSNRGASNQPQHF. The CDR3 DNA reads as TGTGCCAGCAGTAACCGCGGGGCTAGCAATCAGCCCCAGCATTTT.

This chain links TRBV7-9 with TRBJ2-6; D gene uncertain. Germline CDR1 is SEHNR and CDR2 is FQNEAQ (reference sequence). The CDR3 totals 19 residues. V dropped 1 base and J dropped 4 bases, with 20 bases sitting between them. CDR3 DNA: TGTGCCAGCAGCTTAGTTCGACGCGGAACCATCCGGGGGGCCAACGTCCTGACTTTC. Protein: CASSLVRRGTIRGANVLTF.

The chain is built from TRBV5-1 and TRBJ2-1; TRBD2 agrees at 10 bases. V was pared by 5 bases and J by 9 bases, with 8 bases of the junction left unmatched. This CDR3 spans 14 amino acids. Looked up from germline, CDR1 is SGHRS and CDR2 is YFSETQ. CDR3 nucleotide sequence: TGCGCCAGCAGTGTAGCGGGAGGTGTGGGTGAGCAGTTCTTC. This codes for CASSVAGGVGEQFF.

The chain couples TRBV29-1 to TRBJ2-7; D gene uncertain. Trimming removed 4 bases from V and 3 bases from J, with 10 bases in between. Germline values: CDR1 SQVTM, CDR2 ANQGSEA. The CDR3 is 12 residues long. CDR3 bases: TGCAGCGTTGGGCAGGTCCACTACGAGCAGTACTTC. This sequence encodes CSVGQVHYEQYF.

This clonotype occurred once. The V call is TRBV6-1, the J call TRBJ2-7; a possible D gene is TRBD2 (6 bases). The J call is in doubt because the DNA end fits TRBJ2-5 better. CDR3 size: 14 residues. CDR1 is MNHNS and CDR2 is SASEGT in the germline V gene. DNA of the CDR3: TGTGCCAGCAGTGAAGCTCCTGGGGGGGAGACCCAGTACTTC. It specifies CASSEAPGGETQYF.

The V and J genes are TRBV20-1 and TRBJ2-5; D is possibly TRBD1 (6 bases). V shed 6 bases and J shed 0 bases, with 17 bases lying between them. There are 15 residues in the CDR3. Germline lookup yields CDR1 DFQATT and CDR2 SNEGSKA (reference sequence). The CDR3 nucleotides are TGCAGTGCCCCCCCCACCACAGGGTACCAAGAGACCCAGTACTTC. Its translation: CSAPPTTGYQETQYF.

The chain joins TRBV20-1 to TRBJ2-3; D gene uncertain. CDR1 is DFQATT and CDR2 is SNEGSKA in the germline V gene (reference sequence). The CDR3 is 12 residues long. The V gene lost 5 bases and the J gene lost 6 bases, with 12 bases spanning the gap. DNA for the CDR3: TGCAGTGCTGGCCCGGCGGAGGATACGCAGTATTTT. Protein: CSAGPAEDTQYF.

This clonotype was seen a handful of times. This chain links TRBV5-1 with TRBJ2-3; 9 bases are shared with TRBD1. J gave up 4 bases and V 0 bases, and 3 bases lay outside the gene matches. The CDR3 is 15 residues long. Germline loops: CDR1 SGHRS, CDR2 YFSETQ. CDR3 protein: CASSLDGTGPDTQYF. The CDR3 nucleotides read TGCGCCAGCAGCTTGGATGGGACAGGGCCAGATACGCAGTATTTT.

The rearrangement uses TRBV9 and TRBJ2-3, with 10 bases lining up with TRBD2. The CDR3 spans 15 residues. Germline trimming cut 7 bases from V and 2 bases from J; bases unmatched to any gene: 7. Germline V CDR1 and CDR2: SGDLS, YYNGEE. The CDR3 region has the DNA TGTGCCAGCTCCAGACTAGCGGGCTACACAGATACGCAGTATTTT. It encodes CASSRLAGYTDTQYF.

This clonotype was counted only a few times. The chain has TRBV3-1 and TRBJ2-1; D perhaps matches TRBD2 (5 bases). CDR3 length equals 15 residues. CDR1 and CDR2 (germline): LGHDT, YNNKEL (reference sequence). Trimming pared 0 bases from V and 4 bases from J, leaving 10 bases between. CDR3 sequence reads: CASSQDPGLYNEQFF. CDR3 DNA sequence: TGTGCCAGCAGCCAAGATCCAGGACTTTACAATGAGCAGTTCTTC.

The chain joins TRBV20-1 to TRBJ2-1, with 8 bases identical to TRBD2. The J segment lost 2 bases and the V segment lost 5 bases, leaving 11 bases of the junction unmatched. There are 16 residues in the CDR3. The germline V gene has CDR1 DFQATT and CDR2 SNEGSKA (reference sequence). The CDR3 DNA reads as TGCAGTGCTCCGCGGGAACTAGCGGTTACCTACAATGAGCAGTTCTTC. It is translated as CSAPRELAVTYNEQFF.

The chain combines TRBV24-1 with TRBJ2-1; a weak D match, TRBD2 (5 bases). The CDR3 consists of 17 residues. Trimming removed 5 bases at V and 8 bases at J, with 24 bases between. Germline CDR1 and CDR2: KGHDR and SFDVKD. CDR3 sequence reads: CATSGGGMSRVIDEQFF. The CDR3 bases are TGTGCCACCAGTGGTGGAGGAATGAGTAGGGTAATCGATGAGCAGTTCTTC.

CDR3 in amino acids: CASSQESRGASGRDTQYF. In DNA, the CDR3 is TGCGCCAGCAGCCAAGAGTCTCGGGGGGCTAGTGGGAGAGATACGCAGTATTTT. V is TRBV4-3 and J is TRBJ2-3, with D possibly matching TRBD2 (7 bases). Germline values: CDR1 LGHNA, CDR2 YSLEER. With 0 bases removed from V and 5 bases from J, the gap between germline ends came to 21 bases. The CDR3 sequence is 18 residues long.

V usage is TRBV10-3 and J usage is TRBJ1-2; no clear D gene. Germline lookup yields CDR1 ENHRY and CDR2 SYGVKD. The CDR3 consists of 13 residues. Trimming removed 8 bases from V and 0 bases from J, with 10 bases in between. CDR3 nucleotides: TGTGCCATCCTTCATGAGGCTAACTATGGCTACACCTTC. Its translation is CAILHEANYGYTF.

V usage is TRBV20-1 and J usage is TRBJ2-5, with 9 bases that match TRBD2. J lost 2 bases, V lost 6 bases, and 7 bases had no gene match. Germline CDR1 and CDR2: DFQATT and SNEGSKA (reference sequence). The CDR3 is 14 amino acids. As DNA, the CDR3 is TGCAGTGCAGCCCGACTAGCGGAACAAGAGACCCAGTACTTC. Its translation is CSAARLAEQETQYF.